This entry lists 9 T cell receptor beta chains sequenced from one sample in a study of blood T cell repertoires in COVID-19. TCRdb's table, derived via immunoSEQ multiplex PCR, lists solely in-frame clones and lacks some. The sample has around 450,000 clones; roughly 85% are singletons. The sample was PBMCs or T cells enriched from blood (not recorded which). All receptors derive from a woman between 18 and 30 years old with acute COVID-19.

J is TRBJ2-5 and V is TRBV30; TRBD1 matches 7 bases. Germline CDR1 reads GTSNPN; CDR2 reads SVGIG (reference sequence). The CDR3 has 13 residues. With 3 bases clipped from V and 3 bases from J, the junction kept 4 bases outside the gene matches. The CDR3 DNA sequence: TGTGCCTGGAGCGACAGGGTGGAAGAGACCCAGTACTTC. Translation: CAWSDRVEETQYF.

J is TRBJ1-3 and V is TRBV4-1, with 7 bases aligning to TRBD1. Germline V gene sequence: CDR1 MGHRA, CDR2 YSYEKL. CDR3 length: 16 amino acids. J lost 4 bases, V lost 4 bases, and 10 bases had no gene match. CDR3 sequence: CASSRQQGTEGNTIYF. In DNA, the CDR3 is TGCGCCAGCAGCCGCCAACAGGGGACTGAAGGAAACACCATATATTTT.

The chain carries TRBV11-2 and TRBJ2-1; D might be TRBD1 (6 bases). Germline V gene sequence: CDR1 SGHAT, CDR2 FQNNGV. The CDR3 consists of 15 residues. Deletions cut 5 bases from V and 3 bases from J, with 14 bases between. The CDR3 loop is CASSPSGQSYNEQFF. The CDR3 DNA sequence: TGTGCCAGCAGCCCCTCGGGACAAAGCTACAATGAGCAGTTCTTC.

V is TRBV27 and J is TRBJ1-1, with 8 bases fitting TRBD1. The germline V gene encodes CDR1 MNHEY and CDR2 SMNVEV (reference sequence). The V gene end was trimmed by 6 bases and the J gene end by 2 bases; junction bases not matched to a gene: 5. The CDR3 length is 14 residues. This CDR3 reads CASSETGGNTEAFF. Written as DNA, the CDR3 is TGTGCCAGCAGCGAAACAGGGGGAAACACTGAAGCTTTCTTT.

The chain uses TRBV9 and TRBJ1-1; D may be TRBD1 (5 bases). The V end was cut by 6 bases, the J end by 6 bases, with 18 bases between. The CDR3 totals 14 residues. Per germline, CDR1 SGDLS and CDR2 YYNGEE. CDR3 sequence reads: CASTHTSGIAEAFF. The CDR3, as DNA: TGTGCCAGCACACACACCTCAGGGATCGCTGAAGCTTTCTTT.

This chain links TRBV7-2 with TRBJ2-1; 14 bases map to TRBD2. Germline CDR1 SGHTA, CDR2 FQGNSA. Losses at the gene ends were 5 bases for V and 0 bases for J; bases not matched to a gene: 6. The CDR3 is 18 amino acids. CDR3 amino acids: CASSKGLAGDSSYNEQFF. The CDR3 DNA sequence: TGTGCCAGCAGCAAGGGACTAGCGGGGGACAGCTCCTACAATGAGCAGTTCTTC.

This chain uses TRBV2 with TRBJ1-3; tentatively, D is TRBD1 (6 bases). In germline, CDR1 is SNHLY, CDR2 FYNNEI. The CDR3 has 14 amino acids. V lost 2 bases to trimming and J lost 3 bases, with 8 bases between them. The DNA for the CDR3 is TGTGCCAGCAGTGAACAAGGGGGTGGAAACACCATATATTTT. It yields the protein CASSEQGGGNTIYF.

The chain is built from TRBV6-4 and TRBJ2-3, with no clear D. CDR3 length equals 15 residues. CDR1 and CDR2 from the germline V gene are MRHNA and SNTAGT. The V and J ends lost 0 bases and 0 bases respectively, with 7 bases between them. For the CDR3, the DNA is TGTGCCAGCAGTGACTCCGCGGAAAGCACAGATACGCAGTATTTT. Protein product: CASSDSAESTDTQYF.

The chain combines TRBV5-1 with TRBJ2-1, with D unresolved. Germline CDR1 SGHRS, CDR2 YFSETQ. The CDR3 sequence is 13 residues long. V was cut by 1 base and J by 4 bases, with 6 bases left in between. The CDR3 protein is CASSLQAYNEQFF. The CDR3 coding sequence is TGCGCCAGCAGCTTGCAGGCGTACAATGAGCAGTTCTTC.